A single sample is the source of the 27 T cell receptor beta chains below, sequenced in a study of T cell changes during pregnancy in multiple sclerosis. The assay was immunoSEQ multiplex PCR, and TCRdb's table has in-frame clones only and misses some. The sample lists under 75,000 clones, roughly nine tenths seen once, with 2.5% to 3.5% in the top ten. The source was peripheral blood, collected in the third trimester of pregnancy. The receptors shown here come from a female donor in good health, enrolled as a control in a pregnancy study.

The gene calls are TRBV5-4 and TRBJ2-1; D might be TRBD2 (7 bases). CDR1 is SGHNT, CDR2 YYREEE, per germline (reference sequence). The CDR3 has 16 residues. The V and J ends lost 2 bases and 0 bases respectively, with 12 bases between them. The CDR3 nucleotides read TGTGCCAGCAGCTTAGGGGGGGCAAGCTCCTACAATGAGCAGTTCTTC. Residues: CASSLGGASSYNEQFF.

This sequence joins TRBV10-3 and TRBJ1-3, with TRBD1 as a possible D gene (5 bases). The CDR3 covers 12 residues. Trimming cost V 6 bases and J 5 bases, with 8 bases left between them. Looked up from germline, CDR1 is ENHRY and CDR2 is SYGVKD. CDR3 region: CAISRDRNTIYF. CDR3 in DNA: TGTGCCATCAGCAGGGATCGAAACACCATATATTTT.

V gene TRBV4-2 combines with J gene TRBJ2-2; 8 nucleotides align to TRBD2. The V segment lost 0 bases and the J segment 6 bases; nucleotides outside the gene matches: 12. The CDR3 contains 18 residues. CDR1 and CDR2 from the germline V gene are LGHNA and YNFKEQ. CDR3 loop: CASSQEGSGATRPGELFF. Here the CDR3 DNA reads TGTGCCAGCAGCCAAGAAGGTAGCGGGGCCACCCGCCCCGGGGAGCTGTTTTTT.

V is TRBV29-1 and J is TRBJ1-1; D remains unclear. The V gene's germline CDR1 is SQVTM and CDR2 ANQGSEA. The CDR3 contains 10 residues. The V and J ends lost 5 bases and 1 base respectively, with 2 bases between them. This chain's CDR3 is CSVQNTEAFF. CDR3 bases: TGCAGCGTTCAGAACACTGAAGCTTTCTTT.

The chain recombines TRBV7-2 with TRBJ1-1; a weak D match, TRBD1 (6 bases). V dropped 4 bases and J dropped 4 bases, with 13 bases sitting between them. The CDR3 runs 14 residues. Germline V gene sequence: CDR1 SGHTA, CDR2 FQGNSA. The CDR3 region has the DNA TGTGCCAGCAGCTCTACAGGGATCAGCACTGAAGCTTTCTTT. Residues: CASSSTGISTEAFF.

This sequence joins TRBV19 and TRBJ1-3; 7 bases fit TRBD1. The J segment lost 3 bases and the V segment lost 3 bases, leaving 8 bases of the junction unmatched. Germline V gene lookup returns CDR1 LNHDA and CDR2 SQIVND (reference sequence). The CDR3 length is 16 residues. In nucleotides, the CDR3 is TGTGCCAGTAGTATTACCCCGACAGGGTTTGGAAACACCATATATTTT. It translates to CASSITPTGFGNTIYF.

This chain uses TRBV27 with TRBJ2-5, with TRBD1 as a possible D gene (5 bases). Per germline, CDR1 MNHEY and CDR2 SMNVEV (reference sequence). Trimming shortened V by 4 bases and J by 2 bases, and 11 bases separated the two germline ends. The CDR3 extends over 14 amino acids. The CDR3 region is CASSSRQLQETQYF. CDR3 DNA: TGTGCCAGCAGTTCCAGACAGTTACAAGAGACCCAGTACTTC.

The V and J genes are TRBV4-2 and TRBJ1-5; D remains ambiguous. Deletions cut 4 bases from V and 5 bases from J, with 18 bases between. There are 16 residues in the CDR3. The germline V gene encodes CDR1 LGHNA and CDR2 YNFKEQ. CDR3 loop: CASSPHPWSSDQPQHF. The DNA for the CDR3 is TGTGCCAGCAGCCCCCATCCCTGGTCCAGTGATCAGCCCCAGCATTTT.

The chain is built from TRBV5-1 and TRBJ2-2; maybe TRBD2 (6 bases). Germline values: CDR1 SGHRS, CDR2 YFSETQ. Trimming left V 7 bases short and J 5 bases short, with 21 bases between. CDR3 size: 16 residues. The CDR3 nucleotides are TGCGCCAGCGGAACCCCCCGCGGGGCAGGGACCGGGGAGCTGTTTTTT. It specifies CASGTPRGAGTGELFF.

This sequence joins TRBV5-1 and TRBJ2-3, with 7 bases that match TRBD1. Trimming removed 4 bases from V and 0 bases from J; junction bases left unmatched: 11. The CDR3 is made up of 17 amino acids. Germline values: CDR1 SGHRS, CDR2 YFSETQ. Here the CDR3 reads CASSPRGQQTSTDTQYF. DNA of the CDR3: TGCGCCAGCAGCCCTAGGGGACAGCAAACTAGCACAGATACGCAGTATTTT.

This chain joins TRBV6-5 and TRBJ2-7; 9 nucleotides match TRBD2. Germline V lookup: CDR1 MNHEY, CDR2 SVGAGI. The V segment lost 6 bases and the J segment 3 bases; nucleotides outside the gene matches: 9. The CDR3 totals 15 residues. Here the CDR3 DNA reads TGTGCCAGCAGCGACAGGCGGGAGGGCCTCTACGAGCAGTACTTC. Amino acid sequence: CASSDRREGLYEQYF.

The chain employs TRBV4-1 and TRBJ2-3, with D perhaps TRBD2 (7 bases). V lost 0 bases and J lost 2, with 9 bases in between. The CDR3 extends over 15 amino acids. Germline CDR1 and CDR2: MGHRA and YSYEKL. The CDR3 loop is CASSQERGPTDTQYF. The CDR3 nucleotides read TGCGCCAGCAGCCAAGAGCGGGGGCCCACAGATACGCAGTATTTT.

V usage is TRBV11-3 and J usage is TRBJ1-1; 8 nucleotides agree with TRBD1. The CDR3 loop spans 16 amino acids. Germline CDR1 is SGHNT and CDR2 is YENEEA. J was trimmed by 1 base and V by 5 bases; bases with no gene match: 9. This CDR3 is CASSPNRDRKNTEAFF. DNA for the CDR3: TGTGCCAGCAGCCCCAACCGGGACAGGAAGAACACTGAAGCTTTCTTT.

The chain recombines TRBV10-3 with TRBJ2-5; a possible D gene is TRBD2 (5 bases). The V gene lost 5 bases and the J gene lost 1 base, with 14 bases spanning the gap. Germline lookup yields CDR1 ENHRY and CDR2 SYGVKD. This CDR3 comprises 15 residues. The CDR3 here is CAISFDRGPQETQYF. DNA for the CDR3: TGTGCCATCAGTTTCGATCGGGGTCCCCAAGAGACCCAGTACTTC.

The rearrangement uses TRBV9 and TRBJ2-1, with D tentatively TRBD1 (7 bases). Germline V gene sequence: CDR1 SGDLS, CDR2 YYNGEE. The CDR3 sequence is 15 residues long. Trimming shortened V by 3 bases and J by 2 bases, and 12 bases separated the two germline ends. CDR3 in DNA: TGTGCCAGCAGCGGCAGGGGGGAAACCTACAATGAGCAGTTCTTC. This gives the protein CASSGRGETYNEQFF.

This rearrangement joins TRBV2 to TRBJ1-2; D possibly corresponds to TRBD1 (5 bases). The CDR3 contains 14 residues. Germline-derived CDR1 and CDR2 are SNHLY and FYNNEI. The V gene lost 8 bases and the J gene lost 6 bases, with 19 bases spanning the gap. CDR3 sequence: CASSDPRTGDGYTF. CDR3 nucleotides: TGTGCCAGCTCTGACCCCAGGACGGGGGATGGCTACACCTTC.

This clone was seen just once. The V call is TRBV2, the J call TRBJ2-2; maybe TRBD1 (7 bases). The CDR3 has 15 amino acids. Germline assignment: CDR1 SNHLY and CDR2 FYNNEI. Trimming stripped 7 bases from V and 6 bases from J, with 18 bases between. The CDR3 loop is CASNGERRGPGELFF. The CDR3 bases are TGTGCCAGCAATGGGGAGCGGAGGGGGCCCGGGGAGCTGTTTTTT.

The V gene is TRBV10-3, the J gene TRBJ2-5; the match to TRBD2 covers 8 bases. With V trimmed by 4 bases and J by 11 bases, 9 bases remained unmatched. The CDR3 spans 13 residues. Germline V gene sequence: CDR1 ENHRY, CDR2 SYGVKD. The CDR3 spells CAISAPTSVKQYF. The DNA of the CDR3 is TGTGCCATCAGTGCGCCGACTAGCGTTAAGCAGTACTTC.

The gene calls are TRBV6-1 and TRBJ2-7, with 10 bases identical to TRBD2. V trimming: 6 bases; J trimming: 2 bases; junction bases outside the gene matches: 1. The CDR3 covers 13 residues. CDR1 MNHNS and CDR2 SASEGT come from the germline V gene. CDR3 sequence: CASRTSGTYEQYF. Here the CDR3 DNA reads TGTGCCAGCAGAACTAGCGGGACCTACGAGCAGTACTTC.

This chain connects TRBV6-1 to TRBJ1-1; 8 bases are shared with TRBD1. V shed 5 bases, J shed 7 bases, and the junction held 9 bases outside the gene matches. This CDR3 comprises 14 residues. CDR1 and CDR2 from the germline V gene are MNHNS and SASEGT. The CDR3 sequence is CASSSRGRKNEAFF. The CDR3 nucleotides are TGTGCCAGCAGTTCCAGGGGGCGCAAAAATGAAGCTTTCTTT.

This rearrangement joins TRBV9 to TRBJ2-7, with D unresolved. Trimming stripped 0 bases from V and 0 bases from J, with 10 bases between. CDR1 and CDR2 (germline): SGDLS, YYNGEE. The CDR3 is 15 amino acids. The CDR3 sequence is CASSVDMSISYEQYF. The CDR3 coding sequence is TGTGCCAGCAGCGTAGATATGTCTATCTCCTACGAGCAGTACTTC.

V usage is TRBV19 and J usage is TRBJ2-2; the match to TRBD2 covers 7 bases. Germline loops: CDR1 LNHDA, CDR2 SQIVND (reference sequence). This CDR3 has 16 residues. After removal of 5 bases from V and 6 bases from J, the junction contained 12 bases not matched to a gene. For the CDR3, the DNA is TGTGCCAGTAGTCCCCAACTCCAGACTAGCCCCGGGGAGCTGTTTTTT. Its translation is CASSPQLQTSPGELFF.

The chain carries TRBV9 and TRBJ2-1; 9 bases agree with TRBD2. Germline CDR1 reads SGDLS; CDR2 reads YYNGEE. The CDR3 has 15 residues. V dropped 2 bases and J dropped 4; count of bases not matched to a gene: 4. CDR3 nucleotides: TGTGCCAGCAGCGTGGGACTAGCTTCTTACAATGAGCAGTTCTTC. Its protein is CASSVGLASYNEQFF.

This sequence joins TRBV7-2 and TRBJ1-2; 7 bases agree with TRBD1. Per the germline V gene, CDR1 is SGHTA and CDR2 is FQGNSA. Germline trimming cut 5 bases from V and 8 bases from J; bases unmatched to any gene: 14. The CDR3 extends over 15 amino acids. The CDR3 sequence: CASSQTSGTQGGYTF. CDR3 DNA sequence: TGTGCCAGCAGCCAGACTTCCGGGACACAGGGGGGCTACACCTTC.

The chain has TRBV2 and TRBJ1-5; 10 nucleotides match TRBD1. This CDR3 has 14 amino acids. V lost 8 bases to trimming and J lost 7 bases; unmatched junction nucleotides: 8. Germline assignment: CDR1 SNHLY and CDR2 FYNNEI. In nucleotides, the CDR3 is TGTGCCAGCCGGGGTCGGGACAGGGGACAGCCCCAGCATTTT. This gives the protein CASRGRDRGQPQHF.

The V call is TRBV6-1, the J call TRBJ2-7, with no clear D. Trimming removed 0 bases at V and 4 bases at J, with 7 bases between. This CDR3 spans 13 amino acids. Germline V gene lookup returns CDR1 MNHNS and CDR2 SASEGT. CDR3: CASSEATAYEQYF. The CDR3 region has the DNA TGTGCCAGCAGTGAAGCTACAGCTTACGAGCAGTACTTC.

The chain has TRBV28 and TRBJ2-1, with 8 positions matching TRBD1. Germline trimming cut 6 bases from V and 9 bases from J; bases unmatched to any gene: 7. Germline loops: CDR1 MDHEN, CDR2 SYDVKM. The CDR3 length is 13 residues. For the CDR3, the DNA is TGTGCCAGCAGCTGGGGACAGGTCGGTGAGCAGTTCTTC. Translation gives CASSWGQVGEQFF.